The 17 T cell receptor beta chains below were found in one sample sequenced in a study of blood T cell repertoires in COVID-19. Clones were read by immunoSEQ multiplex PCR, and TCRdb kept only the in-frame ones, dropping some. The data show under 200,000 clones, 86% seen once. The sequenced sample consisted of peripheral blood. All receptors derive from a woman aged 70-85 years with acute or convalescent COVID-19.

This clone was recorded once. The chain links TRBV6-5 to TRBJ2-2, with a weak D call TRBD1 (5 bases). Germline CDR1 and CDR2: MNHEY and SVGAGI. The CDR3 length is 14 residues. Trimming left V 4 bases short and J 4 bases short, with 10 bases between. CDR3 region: CASSSVRATGELFF. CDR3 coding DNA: TGTGCCAGCAGTTCTGTCAGGGCCACCGGGGAGCTGTTTTTT.

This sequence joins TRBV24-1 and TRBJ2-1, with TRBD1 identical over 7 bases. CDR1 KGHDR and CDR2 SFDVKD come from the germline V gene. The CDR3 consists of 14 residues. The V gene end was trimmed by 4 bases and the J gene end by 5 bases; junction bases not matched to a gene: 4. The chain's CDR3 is CATSDGQGDNEQFF. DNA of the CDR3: TGTGCCACCAGTGACGGGCAGGGGGACAATGAGCAGTTCTTC.

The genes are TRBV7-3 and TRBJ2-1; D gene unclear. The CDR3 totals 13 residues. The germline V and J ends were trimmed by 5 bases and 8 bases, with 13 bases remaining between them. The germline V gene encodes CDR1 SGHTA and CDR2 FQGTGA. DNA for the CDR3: TGTGCCAGCAGCCCACAGATTAAGGATGAGCAGTTCTTC. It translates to CASSPQIKDEQFF.

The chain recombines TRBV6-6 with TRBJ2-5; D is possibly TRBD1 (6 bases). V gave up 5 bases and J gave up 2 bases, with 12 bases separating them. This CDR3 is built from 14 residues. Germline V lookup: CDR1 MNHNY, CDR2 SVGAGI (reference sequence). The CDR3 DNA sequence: TGTGCCAGCAGTGTAGGGGGAAAGCAAGAGACCCAGTACTTC. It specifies CASSVGGKQETQYF.

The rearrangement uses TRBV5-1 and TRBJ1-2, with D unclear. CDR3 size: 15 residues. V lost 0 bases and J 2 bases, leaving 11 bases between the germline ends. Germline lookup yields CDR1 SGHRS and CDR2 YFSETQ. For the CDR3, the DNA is TGCGCCAGCAGCTTGGGTACTACGGGGAACTATGGCTACACCTTC. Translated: CASSLGTTGNYGYTF.

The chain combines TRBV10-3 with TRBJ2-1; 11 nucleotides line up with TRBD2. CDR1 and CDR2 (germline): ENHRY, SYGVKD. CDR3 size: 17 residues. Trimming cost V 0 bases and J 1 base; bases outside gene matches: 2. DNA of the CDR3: TGTGCCATCAGTGAGTCCTTAGCGGGAGGGTCCTACAATGAGCAGTTCTTC. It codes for CAISESLAGGSYNEQFF.

The CDR3 DNA reads as TGTGCCAGCAGCTTCGGGGGGATAAACACTGAAGCTTTCTTT. It codes for CASSFGGINTEAFF. This chain connects TRBV7-9 to TRBJ1-1; tentatively, D is TRBD1 (5 bases). Germline CDR1 and CDR2: SEHNR and FQNEAQ (reference sequence). This CDR3 is 14 amino acids long. The germline V and J ends were trimmed by 3 bases and 2 bases, with 10 bases remaining between them.

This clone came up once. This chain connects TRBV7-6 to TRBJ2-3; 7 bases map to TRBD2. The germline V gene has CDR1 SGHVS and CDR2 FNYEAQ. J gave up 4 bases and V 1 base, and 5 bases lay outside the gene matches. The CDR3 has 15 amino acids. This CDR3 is CASSLGGGTPDTQYF. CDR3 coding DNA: TGTGCCAGCAGCTTAGGCGGGGGAACCCCAGATACGCAGTATTTT.

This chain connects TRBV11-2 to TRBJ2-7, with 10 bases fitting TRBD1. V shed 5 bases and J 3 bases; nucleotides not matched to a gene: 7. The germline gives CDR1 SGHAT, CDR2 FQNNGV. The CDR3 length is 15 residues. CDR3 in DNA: TGTGCCAGCAGCCACCGCCGGGACAGGGGCTACGAGCAGTACTTC. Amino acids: CASSHRRDRGYEQYF.

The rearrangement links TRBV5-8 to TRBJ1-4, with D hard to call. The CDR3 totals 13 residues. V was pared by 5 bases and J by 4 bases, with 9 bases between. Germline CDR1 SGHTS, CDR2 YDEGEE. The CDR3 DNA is TGTGCCAGCAGATATCAGATTAATGAAAAACTGTTTTTT. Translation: CASRYQINEKLFF.

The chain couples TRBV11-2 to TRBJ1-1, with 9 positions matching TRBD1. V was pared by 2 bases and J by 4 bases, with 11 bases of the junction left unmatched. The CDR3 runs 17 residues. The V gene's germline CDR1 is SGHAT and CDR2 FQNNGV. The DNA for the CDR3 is TGTGCCAGCAGCTTAAGAGCTCCGAGACAGGGGGGCACTGAAGCTTTCTTT. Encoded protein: CASSLRAPRQGGTEAFF.

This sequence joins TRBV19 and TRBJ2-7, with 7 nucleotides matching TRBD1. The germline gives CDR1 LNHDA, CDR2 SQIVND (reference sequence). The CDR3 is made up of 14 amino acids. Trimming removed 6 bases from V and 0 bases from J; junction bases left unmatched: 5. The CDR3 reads CASRGQTDSYEQYF. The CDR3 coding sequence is TGTGCCAGTAGGGGACAGACTGACTCCTACGAGCAGTACTTC.

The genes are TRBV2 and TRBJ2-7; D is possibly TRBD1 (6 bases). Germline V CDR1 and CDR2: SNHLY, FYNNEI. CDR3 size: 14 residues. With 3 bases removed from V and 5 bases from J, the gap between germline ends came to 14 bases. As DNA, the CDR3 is TGTGCCAGCAGTGACCGGGGCAGGGGAAACGAGCAGTACTTC. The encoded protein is CASSDRGRGNEQYF.

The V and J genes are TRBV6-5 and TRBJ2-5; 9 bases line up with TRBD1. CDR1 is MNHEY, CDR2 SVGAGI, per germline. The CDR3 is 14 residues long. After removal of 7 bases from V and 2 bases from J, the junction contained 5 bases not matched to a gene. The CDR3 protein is CASIRDRVQETQYF. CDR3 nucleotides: TGTGCCAGCATTAGGGACAGGGTTCAAGAGACCCAGTACTTC.

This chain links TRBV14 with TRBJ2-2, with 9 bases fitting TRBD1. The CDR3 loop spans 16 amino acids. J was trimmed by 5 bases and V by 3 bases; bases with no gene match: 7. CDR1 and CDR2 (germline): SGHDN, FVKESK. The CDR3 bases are TGTGCCAGCAGCCATTCCGGGACAGGGAAAACCGGGGAGCTGTTTTTT. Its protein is CASSHSGTGKTGELFF.

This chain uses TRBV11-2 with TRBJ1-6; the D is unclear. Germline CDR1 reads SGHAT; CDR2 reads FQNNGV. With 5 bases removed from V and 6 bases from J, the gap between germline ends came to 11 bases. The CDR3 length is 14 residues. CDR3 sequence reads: CASSLDRGNSPLHF. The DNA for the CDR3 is TGTGCCAGCAGCCTCGATCGGGGTAATTCACCCCTCCACTTT.

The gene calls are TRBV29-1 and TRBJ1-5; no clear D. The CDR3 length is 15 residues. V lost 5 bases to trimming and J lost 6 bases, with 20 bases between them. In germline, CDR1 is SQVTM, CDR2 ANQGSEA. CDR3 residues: CSVRIGGDVRQPQHF. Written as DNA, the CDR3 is TGCAGCGTTCGGATTGGAGGAGATGTGCGTCAGCCCCAGCATTTT.